One and the same sample provided the 2 T cell receptor beta chains below, sequenced in a study of blood T cell repertoires in COVID-19. The table came from immunoSEQ multiplex PCR; TCRdb's copy has only in-frame clones and leaves some out. Among 200,000 to 250,000 clones listed, approximately 86% were seen once. The material sequenced was PBMCs or T cells enriched from blood (not recorded which). The source of these receptors is a man between 18 and 29 years old with acute COVID-19.

This chain joins TRBV7-6 and TRBJ1-2, with 8 bases aligning to TRBD1. This CDR3 has 15 amino acids. Germline-derived CDR1 and CDR2 are SGHVS and FNYEAQ. V was clipped by 5 bases and J by 1 base; unmatched bases: 6. Written as DNA, the CDR3 is TGTGCCAGCAGCCCTGGGACAGGCGGTAACTATGGCTACACCTTC. Protein product: CASSPGTGGNYGYTF.

This clone appeared a single time. The V gene is TRBV5-1, the J gene TRBJ2-7; D uncertain. Trimming shortened V by 0 bases and J by 7 bases, and 11 bases separated the two germline ends. CDR1 is SGHRS, CDR2 YFSETQ, per germline. The CDR3 is 13 residues long. The CDR3 sequence is CASSLGASAEQYF. CDR3 in DNA: TGCGCCAGCAGCTTGGGGGCCTCGGCTGAGCAGTACTTC.